This T cell receptor (beta chain) was retrieved from a study of control samples from healthy donors and cancer patients. The V gene's germline CDR1 is MGHRA and CDR2 YSYEKL. This CDR3 region has 17 residues. J gave up 6 bases and V 1 base, and 10 bases lay outside the gene matches. Data came from immunoSEQ multiplex PCR; TCRdb stores just in-frame clones and leaves some out. The sample records around 89,000 clones, roughly 78% being singletons. The count of this clone is one. Sequenced input: blood. This receptor was obtained from a woman aged 60-75 years in good health. The V call is TRBV4-1, the J call TRBJ2-7; 12 nucleotides align to TRBD2. The CDR3 region is CASSQARAGTSGREQYF. DNA for the CDR3: TGCGCCAGCAGCCAAGCCCGTGCAGGGACTAGCGGGCGCGAGCAGTACTTC.